The rows below give T cell receptor beta chains drawn from one sample of a study of blood T cell repertoires in COVID-19. Produced via immunoSEQ multiplex PCR; TCRdb's table is partial and in-frame only. The table shows a few hundred thousand clones, with 90% occurring only once. The specimen was PBMCs or T cells enriched from blood (not recorded which). The source is a man younger than 45 who had been exposed to COVID-19. The CDR3 runs from the conserved cysteine through the conserved F or W. D genes are given only for firm matches. Only some rows state a clone size, as once, few, many or a class for expanded clones.

j_gene,v_gene,d_gene,abundance,CDR3nt,CDR3aa
TRBJ1-2,TRBV1,NA,NA,TGCACCAGCAGCCAAGGGTTTCCGGGGGATACTAACTATGGCTACACCTTC,CTSSQGFPGDTNYGYTF
TRBJ1-1,TRBV29-1,NA,NA,TGCAGCGCCCTGACTTTGAACACTGAAGCTTTCTTT,CSALTLNTEAFF
TRBJ1-4,TRBV5-1,NA,NA,TGCGCCAGCAGCTTGGCTGGGGCGTCCACTAATGAAAAACTGTTTTTT,CASSLAGASTNEKLFF
TRBJ2-1,TRBV18,TRBD1,NA,TGTGCCAGCTCACCCGACCCACAGGGGGAGCAGTTCTTC,CASSPDPQGEQFF
TRBJ2-7,TRBV4-1,TRBD1,NA,TGCGCCAGCAGCCAGTCGACAGGGTCCCACTACGAGCAGTACTTC,CASSQSTGSHYEQYF
TRBJ1-6,TRBV5-5,NA,once,TGTGCCAGCCGCCGGAGCAGGGCAAGATTTAGCTCCTATAATTCACCCCTCCACTTT,CASRRSRARFSSYNSPLHF
TRBJ2-7,TRBV29-1,NA,NA,TGCAGCGTTGGGAGCGAAAGCGAGCAGTACTTC,CSVGSESEQYF
TRBJ2-5,TRBV7-8,NA,NA,TGTGCCAGCAGCGCGTCAACCACCCAAGAGACCCAGTACTTC,CASSASTTQETQYF
TRBJ1-2,TRBV20-1,TRBD1,NA,TGCAGTGCTAGGGGACAGAATGGCTACACCTTC,CSARGQNGYTF
TRBJ1-6,TRBV19,NA,NA,TGTGCCAGTAGTTCCGACTCCTTCCGCTCCTATAATTCACCCCTCCACTTT,CASSSDSFRSYNSPLHF
TRBJ1-4,TRBV15,NA,NA,TGTGCCACCAGCAGAGCCGGGGGGTCTGCAGGTGAAAAACTGTTTTTT,CATSRAGGSAGEKLFF
TRBJ2-5,TRBV2,TRBD2,NA,TGTGCCAGCACCTTAGCGGGGTACCAAGAGACCCAGTACTTC,CASTLAGYQETQYF
TRBJ1-2,TRBV6-5,NA,NA,TGTGCCAGCAGTTACTTACAGGGTGTGGTAGGATATGGCTACACCTTC,CASSYLQGVVGYGYTF
TRBJ1-5,TRBV7-2,NA,NA,TGTGCCAGCAGCCAAGACTTCAGGGTTCAGCCCCAGCATTTT,CASSQDFRVQPQHF
TRBJ1-2,TRBV5-1,TRBD1,NA,TGCGCCAGCAGCCAAGGACAGGGACGGTCCGGCTACACCTTC,CASSQGQGRSGYTF
TRBJ1-3,TRBV9,NA,few,TGTGCCAGCAGCGTTCTCGGTAACACCATATATTTT,CASSVLGNTIYF
TRBJ1-5,TRBV6-5,TRBD1,NA,TGTGCCAGCAGCATCACAGGGGGTGAGGATCAGCCCCAGCATTTT,CASSITGGEDQPQHF
TRBJ2-2,TRBV10-2,NA,NA,TGCGCCAGCAGTGAGTCGATTTCTTTCGTCTCCCGGTGTGGGGCTCTGAACACCGGGGAGCTGTTTTTT,CASSESISFVSRCGALNTGELFF
TRBJ1-1,TRBV6-5,TRBD1,NA,TGTGCCAGCAGTCTCCGGGACAGGGGGGCGCGAGCTTTCTTT,CASSLRDRGARAFF
TRBJ2-7,TRBV2,TRBD2,NA,TGTGCCAGCAGTGAAGAAGCGGGGGACACCTACGAGCAGTACTTC,CASSEEAGDTYEQYF
TRBJ2-5,TRBV4-3,TRBD2,NA,TGCGCCAGCAGCCAAATTTTGTCAGCGGGGGGAGAGACCCAGTACTTC,CASSQILSAGGETQYF
TRBJ2-7,TRBV7-9,NA,NA,TGTGCCAGCAGCTTTCTCTACGAGCAGTACTTC,CASSFLYEQYF
TRBJ1-6,TRBV5-6,NA,NA,TGTGCCAGCAGCCCATGGGGCGATGGTTCACCCCTCCACTTT,CASSPWGDGSPLHF
TRBJ1-6,TRBV7-9,NA,NA,TGTGCCAGCAGCTTATTTGCCCGGGATTCACCCCTCCACTTT,CASSLFARDSPLHF
TRBJ1-2,TRBV7-9,NA,once,TGTGCCAGCAGCTCACAGGAGAGCTATGGCTACACCTTC,CASSSQESYGYTF
TRBJ2-1,TRBV19,NA,NA,TGTGCCAGTAGTGTCCCGGCGGACTCCTACAATGAGCAGTTCTTC,CASSVPADSYNEQFF
TRBJ1-3,TRBV7-9,NA,NA,TGTGCCAGCAGCTTAGGTGTCGGTTTTGGAAACACCATATATTTT,CASSLGVGFGNTIYF
TRBJ1-1,TRBV6-5,TRBD1,NA,TGTGCCAGCCGGACAGGGGGTGGTGAAGCTTTCTTT,CASRTGGGEAFF
TRBJ2-7,TRBV5-4,NA,NA,TGTGCCAGCAGCATTCCGGGATCCCGAGCGGGGCAGTACTTC,CASSIPGSRAGQYF
TRBJ2-3,TRBV5-6,TRBD2,once,TGTGCCAGCAGCCCAATCGCGGGGGTGAAAGATACGCAGTATTTT,CASSPIAGVKDTQYF
TRBJ2-5,TRBV7-2,TRBD2,NA,TGTGCCAGCAGCCACTGGACTAGCGGGAGAGAGACCCAGTACTTC,CASSHWTSGRETQYF
TRBJ2-5,TRBV7-9,TRBD2,few,TGTGCCAGCAGCTTAATAACGGGGGGGAAAGAGACCCAGTACTTC,CASSLITGGKETQYF
TRBJ1-2,TRBV6-5,TRBD1,NA,TGTGCCAGCAGTCAGAACAGGGGGCTGGTCTATGGCTACACCTTC,CASSQNRGLVYGYTF
TRBJ1-6,TRBV15,NA,NA,TGTGCCACCAGCAGAGCAAGATCGGTATCACCCCTCCACTTT,CATSRARSVSPLHF
TRBJ2-3,TRBV5-6,NA,NA,TGTGCCAGCAGCTTGGGGCGGTGGACAGATACGCAGTATTTT,CASSLGRWTDTQYF
TRBJ1-2,TRBV5-1,NA,NA,TGCGCCAGCAGCCCCCGTTATGTCGGGGGAGGATATGGCTACACCTTC,CASSPRYVGGGYGYTF
TRBJ1-2,TRBV18,NA,NA,TGTGCCAGCTCACGACGAGAGGGGGACTATGGCTACACCTTC,CASSRREGDYGYTF
TRBJ1-3,TRBV6-5,NA,NA,TGTGCCAGCACGGAGGACTCTGGAAACACCATATATTTT,CASTEDSGNTIYF
TRBJ2-2,TRBV11-2,NA,NA,TGTGCCAGCAGCTTAGGGCAAAACACCGGGGAGCTGTTTTTT,CASSLGQNTGELFF
TRBJ1-2,TRBV5-1,NA,NA,TGCGCCAGCAGCCCGGCAGCGGGGAACTATGGCTACACCTTC,CASSPAAGNYGYTF
TRBJ2-2,TRBV4-3,TRBD1,NA,TGCGCCAGCAGCCCACTCGCGGGACAGGGGGACACCGGGGAGCTGTTTTTT,CASSPLAGQGDTGELFF
TRBJ1-6,TRBV7-2,NA,NA,TGTGCCAGCAGCTTTGAGGGGAGGTATTCACCCCTCCACTTT,CASSFEGRYSPLHF
TRBJ1-2,TRBV19,TRBD1,NA,TGTGCCAGTAGTAGAACCAGGGGGCAGGACTATGGCTACACCTTC,CASSRTRGQDYGYTF